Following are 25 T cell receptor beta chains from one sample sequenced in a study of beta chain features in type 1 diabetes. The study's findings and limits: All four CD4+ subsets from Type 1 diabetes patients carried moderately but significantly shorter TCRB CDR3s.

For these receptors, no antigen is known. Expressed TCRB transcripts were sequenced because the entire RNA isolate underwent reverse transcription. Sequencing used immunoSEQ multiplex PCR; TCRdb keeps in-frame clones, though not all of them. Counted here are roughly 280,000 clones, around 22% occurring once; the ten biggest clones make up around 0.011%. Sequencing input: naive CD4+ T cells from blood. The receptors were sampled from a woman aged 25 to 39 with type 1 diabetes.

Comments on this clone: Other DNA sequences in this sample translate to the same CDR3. CDR3 sequence (DNA): TGTGCCAGCTCACCAGGGCTGGAAGAGACCCAGTACTTC. Translated: CASSPGLEETQYF. The chain uses TRBV18 and TRBJ2-5; the D is unclear. Per germline, CDR1 KGHSH and CDR2 LQKENI. There are 13 residues in the CDR3. V was clipped by 2 bases and J by 3 bases, with 7 bases between them.

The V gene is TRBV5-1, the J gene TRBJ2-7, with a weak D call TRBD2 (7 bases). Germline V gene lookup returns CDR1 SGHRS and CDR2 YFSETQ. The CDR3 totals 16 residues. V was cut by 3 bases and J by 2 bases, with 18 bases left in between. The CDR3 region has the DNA TGCGCCAGCAGCTGGGGGCGCGGGAGTCCCCCCTACGAGCAGTACTTC. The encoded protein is CASSWGRGSPPYEQYF.

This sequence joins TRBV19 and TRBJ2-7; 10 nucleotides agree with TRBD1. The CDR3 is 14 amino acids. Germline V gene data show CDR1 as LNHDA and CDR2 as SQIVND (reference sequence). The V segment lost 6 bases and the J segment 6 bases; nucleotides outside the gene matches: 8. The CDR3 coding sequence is TGTGCCAGTAGGTCGGGACAGGGGTCTTCCGAGCAGTACTTC. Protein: CASRSGQGSSEQYF.

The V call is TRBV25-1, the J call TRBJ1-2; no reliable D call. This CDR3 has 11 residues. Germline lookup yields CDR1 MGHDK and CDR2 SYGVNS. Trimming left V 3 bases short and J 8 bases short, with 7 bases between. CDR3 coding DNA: TGTGCCAGCAGTGAGCCAACAGGCTACACCTTC. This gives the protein CASSEPTGYTF.

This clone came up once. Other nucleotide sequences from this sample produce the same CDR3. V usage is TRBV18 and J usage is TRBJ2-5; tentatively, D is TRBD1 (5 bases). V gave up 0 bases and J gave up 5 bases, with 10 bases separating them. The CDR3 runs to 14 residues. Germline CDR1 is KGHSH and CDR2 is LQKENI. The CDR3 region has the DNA TGTGCCAGCTCACCACCCGGCCAGGGTGAGACCCAGTACTTC. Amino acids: CASSPPGQGETQYF.

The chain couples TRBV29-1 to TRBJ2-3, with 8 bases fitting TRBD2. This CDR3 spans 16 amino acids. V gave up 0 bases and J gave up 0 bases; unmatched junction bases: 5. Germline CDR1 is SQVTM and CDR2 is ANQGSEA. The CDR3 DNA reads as TGCAGCGTTGAAGATCTCACTAGCGGTAGCACAGATACGCAGTATTTT. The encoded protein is CSVEDLTSGSTDTQYF.

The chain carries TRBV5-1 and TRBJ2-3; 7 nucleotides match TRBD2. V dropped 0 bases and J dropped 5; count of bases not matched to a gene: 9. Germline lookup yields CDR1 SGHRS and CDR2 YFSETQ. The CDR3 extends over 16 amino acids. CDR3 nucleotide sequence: TGCGCCAGCAGCTTGGTGGCTAGCGGACTGAGAGATACGCAGTATTTT. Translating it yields CASSLVASGLRDTQYF.

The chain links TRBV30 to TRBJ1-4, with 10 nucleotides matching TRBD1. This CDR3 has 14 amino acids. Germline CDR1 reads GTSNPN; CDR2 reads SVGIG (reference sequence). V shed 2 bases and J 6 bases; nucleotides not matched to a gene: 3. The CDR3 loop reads CAWSKGTGDEKLFF. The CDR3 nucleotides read TGTGCCTGGAGTAAGGGGACAGGGGATGAAAAACTGTTTTTT.

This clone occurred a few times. DNA of the CDR3: TGTGCCAGCAGCCAGGGACAGTCCTATGGCTACACCTTC. Translating it yields CASSQGQSYGYTF. The chain couples TRBV4-2 to TRBJ1-2, with 7 nucleotides matching TRBD1. The CDR3 extends over 13 amino acids. Per the germline V gene, CDR1 is LGHNA and CDR2 is YNFKEQ. Trimming cost V 3 bases and J 4 bases; bases outside gene matches: 2.

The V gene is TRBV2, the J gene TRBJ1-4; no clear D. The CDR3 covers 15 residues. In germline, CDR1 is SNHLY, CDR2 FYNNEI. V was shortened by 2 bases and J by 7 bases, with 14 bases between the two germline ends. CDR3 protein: CASSEHRRAGEKLFF. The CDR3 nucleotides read TGTGCCAGCAGTGAACACCGCCGAGCAGGTGAAAAACTGTTTTTT.

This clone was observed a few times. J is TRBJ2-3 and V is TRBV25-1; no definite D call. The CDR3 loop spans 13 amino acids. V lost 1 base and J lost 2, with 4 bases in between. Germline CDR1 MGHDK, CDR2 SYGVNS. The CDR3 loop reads CASSEFSTDTQYF. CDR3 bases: TGTGCCAGCAGTGAATTCTCCACAGATACGCAGTATTTT.

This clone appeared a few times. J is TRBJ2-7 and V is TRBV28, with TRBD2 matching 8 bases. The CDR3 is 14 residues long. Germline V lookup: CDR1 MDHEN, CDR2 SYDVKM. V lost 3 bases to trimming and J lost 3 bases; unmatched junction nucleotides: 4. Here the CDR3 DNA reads TGTGCCAGCAGTTTTAAAGCGGGAGTCTACGAGCAGTACTTC. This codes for CASSFKAGVYEQYF.

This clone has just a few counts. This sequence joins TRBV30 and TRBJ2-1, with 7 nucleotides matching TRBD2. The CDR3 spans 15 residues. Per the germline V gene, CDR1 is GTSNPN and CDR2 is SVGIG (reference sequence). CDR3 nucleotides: TGTGCTTACCTGGAGTGGGGGAGGGCCTACAATGAGCAGTTCTTC. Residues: CAYLEWGRAYNEQFF.

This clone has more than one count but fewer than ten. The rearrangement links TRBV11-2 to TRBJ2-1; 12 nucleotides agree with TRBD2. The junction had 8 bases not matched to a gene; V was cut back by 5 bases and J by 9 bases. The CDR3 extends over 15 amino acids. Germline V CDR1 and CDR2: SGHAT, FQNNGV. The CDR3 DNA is TGTGCCAGCAGCCCGACTAGCGGGAGTGTCGGTGAGCAGTTCTTC. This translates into CASSPTSGSVGEQFF.

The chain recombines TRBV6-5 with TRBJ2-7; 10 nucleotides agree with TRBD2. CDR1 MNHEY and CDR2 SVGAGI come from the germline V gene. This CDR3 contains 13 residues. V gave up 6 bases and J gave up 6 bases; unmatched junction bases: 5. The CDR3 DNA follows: TGTGCCAGCAGGATAGCGGGAGGAAGCGAGCAGTACTTC. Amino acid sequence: CASRIAGGSEQYF.

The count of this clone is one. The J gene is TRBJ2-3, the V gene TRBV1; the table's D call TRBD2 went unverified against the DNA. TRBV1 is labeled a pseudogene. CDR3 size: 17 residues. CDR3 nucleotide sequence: TGCACCAGCAGCCCGAGACTAGCGGGACTTAGCACAGATACGCAGTATTTT. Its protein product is CTSSPRLAGLSTDTQYF.

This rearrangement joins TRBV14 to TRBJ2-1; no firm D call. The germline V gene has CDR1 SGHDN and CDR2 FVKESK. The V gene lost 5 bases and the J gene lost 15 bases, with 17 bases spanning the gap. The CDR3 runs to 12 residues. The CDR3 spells CASSVLFERPFF. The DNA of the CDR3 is TGTGCCAGCAGCGTACTGTTTGAGCGTCCGTTCTTC.

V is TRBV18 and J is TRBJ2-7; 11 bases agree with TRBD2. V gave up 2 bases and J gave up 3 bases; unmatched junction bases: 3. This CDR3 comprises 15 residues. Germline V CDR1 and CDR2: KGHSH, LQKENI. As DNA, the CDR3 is TGTGCCAGCTCACCATTAGCGGGGGGGAACTACGAGCAGTACTTC. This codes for CASSPLAGGNYEQYF. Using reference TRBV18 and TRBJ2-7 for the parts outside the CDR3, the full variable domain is NAGVMQNPRHLVRRRGQEARLRCSPMKGHSHVYWYRQLPEEGLKFMVYLQKENIIDESGMPKERFSAEFPKEGPSILRIQQVVRGDSAAYFCASSPLAGGNYEQYFGPGTRLTVT.

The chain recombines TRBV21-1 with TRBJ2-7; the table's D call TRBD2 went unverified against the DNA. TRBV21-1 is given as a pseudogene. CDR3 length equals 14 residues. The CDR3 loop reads CASSLAGGIYEQYF. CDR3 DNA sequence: TGTGCCAGCAGCCTGGCCGGAGGGATCTACGAGCAGTACTTC.

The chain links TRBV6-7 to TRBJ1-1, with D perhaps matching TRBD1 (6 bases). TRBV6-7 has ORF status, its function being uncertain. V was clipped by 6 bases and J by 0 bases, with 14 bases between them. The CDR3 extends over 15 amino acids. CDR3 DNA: TGTGCCAGCAGCCCCCTGGACAGCCTGAACACTGAAGCTTTCTTT. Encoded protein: CASSPLDSLNTEAFF.

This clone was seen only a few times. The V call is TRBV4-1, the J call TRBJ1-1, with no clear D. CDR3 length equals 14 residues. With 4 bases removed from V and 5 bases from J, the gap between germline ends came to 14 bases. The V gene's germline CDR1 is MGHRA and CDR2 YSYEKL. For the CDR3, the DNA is TGCGCCAGCAGCCGCCCCGTTCCGGGGACTGAAGCTTTCTTT. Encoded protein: CASSRPVPGTEAFF.

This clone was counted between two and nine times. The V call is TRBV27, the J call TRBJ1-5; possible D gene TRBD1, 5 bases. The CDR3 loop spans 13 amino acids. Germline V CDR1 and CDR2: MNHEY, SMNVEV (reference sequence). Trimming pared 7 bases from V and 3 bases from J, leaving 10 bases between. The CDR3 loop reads CASKGPFNQPQHF. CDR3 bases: TGTGCCAGCAAGGGGCCTTTCAATCAGCCCCAGCATTTT.

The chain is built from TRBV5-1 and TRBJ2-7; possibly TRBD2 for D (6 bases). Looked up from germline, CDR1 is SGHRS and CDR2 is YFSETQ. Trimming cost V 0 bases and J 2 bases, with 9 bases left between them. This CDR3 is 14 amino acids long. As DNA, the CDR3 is TGCGCCAGCAGCTTGGGACTAGGACCCTACGAGCAGTACTTC. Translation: CASSLGLGPYEQYF.

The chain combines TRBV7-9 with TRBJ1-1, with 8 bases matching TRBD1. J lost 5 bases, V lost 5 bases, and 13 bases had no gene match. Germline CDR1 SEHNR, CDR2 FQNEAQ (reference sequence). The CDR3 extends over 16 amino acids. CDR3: CASSPPPGRGQTEAFF. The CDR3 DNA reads TGTGCCAGCAGCCCACCCCCAGGCAGGGGGCAAACTGAAGCTTTCTTT. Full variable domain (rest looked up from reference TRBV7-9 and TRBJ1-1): DTGVSQNPRHKITKRGQNVTFRCDPISEHNRLYWYRQTLGQGPEFLTYFQNEAQLEKSRLLSDRFSAERPKGSFSTLEIQRTEQGDSAMYLCASSPPPGRGQTEAFFGQGTRLTVV.

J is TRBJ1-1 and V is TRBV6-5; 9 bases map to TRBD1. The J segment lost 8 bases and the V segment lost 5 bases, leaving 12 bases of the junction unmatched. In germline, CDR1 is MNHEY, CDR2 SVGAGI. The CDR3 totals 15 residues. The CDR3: CASSPYPDRGAEAFF. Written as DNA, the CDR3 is TGTGCCAGCAGTCCATATCCCGACAGGGGGGCCGAAGCTTTCTTT.